The next 15 T cell receptor beta chains were all read from a single sample in a study of blood T cell repertoires in COVID-19. Measured with immunoSEQ multiplex PCR; TCRdb has only the in-frame clones, and not every one. The sample has 100,000 to 120,000 clones, around nine tenths seen once. Sample: peripheral blood. These receptors originate from a human donor in a cohort sampled during active COVID-19.

As DNA, the CDR3 is TGCAGCGTTGATGGGGCTAGCGGTCAAGAGACCCAGTACTTC. Translating gives CSVDGASGQETQYF. J is TRBJ2-5 and V is TRBV29-1, with 7 bases that match TRBD2. Trimming took 3 bases from V and 2 from J; bases not matched to a gene: 6. The CDR3 sequence is 14 residues long. Germline V gene data show CDR1 as SQVTM and CDR2 as ANQGSEA.

The chain has TRBV5-8 and TRBJ1-1; 7 positions agree with TRBD1. Germline V lookup: CDR1 SGHTS, CDR2 YDEGEE. This CDR3 is built from 16 residues. V was clipped by 2 bases and J by 3 bases; unmatched bases: 10. This chain's CDR3 is CASSFARTGVDTEAFF. For the CDR3, the DNA is TGTGCCAGCAGCTTCGCCCGAACAGGGGTGGACACTGAAGCTTTCTTT.

The chain carries TRBV5-5 and TRBJ1-4; D remains unclear. CDR3 length equals 13 residues. The germline V gene has CDR1 SGHKS and CDR2 YYEKEE (reference sequence). V lost 0 bases and J lost 8, with 8 bases in between. CDR3 nucleotides: TGTGCCAGCAGCTTGGCCGGGGAGGAAAAACTGTTTTTT. It translates to CASSLAGEEKLFF.

V is TRBV6-5 and J is TRBJ1-1; possible D gene TRBD1, 5 bases. Germline lookup yields CDR1 MNHEY and CDR2 SVGAGI. V was trimmed by 11 bases and J by 0 bases, leaving 13 bases between them. The CDR3 is made up of 13 amino acids. In DNA form, the CDR3 reads TGTGCCGGAGGGGACCACATGAACACTGAAGCTTTCTTT. Residues: CAGGDHMNTEAFF.

V usage is TRBV10-2 and J usage is TRBJ1-4; 8 nucleotides match TRBD1. Germline assignment: CDR1 WSHSY and CDR2 SAAADI. This CDR3 is 15 amino acids long. Trimming at V came to 5 bases and at J to 0 bases, leaving 2 bases not matched to a gene. The CDR3, as DNA: TGCGCCAGCAGTCTGGGACAGGCAACTAATGAAAAACTGTTTTTT. It encodes CASSLGQATNEKLFF.

The V and J genes are TRBV6-6 and TRBJ2-1; 8 bases line up with TRBD1. Losses at the gene ends were 5 bases for V and 3 bases for J; bases not matched to a gene: 6. The CDR3 is 15 residues long. Looked up from germline, CDR1 is MNHNY and CDR2 is SVGAGI (reference sequence). CDR3 loop: CASSNPGQVYNEQFF. CDR3 in DNA: TGTGCCAGCAGTAATCCGGGACAGGTCTACAATGAGCAGTTCTTC.

The gene calls are TRBV7-9 and TRBJ1-5; D not resolved. The CDR3 has 15 amino acids. V gave up 1 base and J gave up 0 bases, with 7 bases separating them. In germline, CDR1 is SEHNR, CDR2 FQNEAQ (reference sequence). CDR3 in amino acids: CASSLDSISNQPQHF. The CDR3 DNA reads as TGTGCCAGCAGCTTAGACTCCATTAGCAATCAGCCCCAGCATTTT.

This chain connects TRBV5-1 to TRBJ1-3; TRBD1 agrees at 7 bases. The germline CDR1 and CDR2 sequences are SGHRS and YFSETQ. The J segment lost 8 bases and the V segment lost 8 bases, leaving 13 bases of the junction unmatched. This CDR3 has 14 residues. CDR3 loop: CARVRDSAWDTIYF. Here the CDR3 DNA reads TGCGCCAGGGTTAGGGACAGCGCCTGGGACACCATATATTTT.

This sequence joins TRBV18 and TRBJ2-7; 7 nucleotides agree with TRBD1. V lost 6 bases to trimming and J lost 3 bases; unmatched junction nucleotides: 2. This CDR3 is built from 12 residues. CDR1 and CDR2 from the germline V gene are KGHSH and LQKENI. The CDR3 bases are TGTGCCAGCTCTTGGGACAGCTACGAGCAGTACTTC. Protein product: CASSWDSYEQYF.

The rearrangement joins TRBV12-2 to TRBJ2-1; the table calls TRBD1, which could not be checked here. TRBV12-2 is a pseudogene segment. The CDR3 is 17 amino acids. CDR3 nucleotides: TGTGCAAGTCGCTCGAGGAGGAGGGACAGATCCTACAATGAGCAGTTCTTC. Amino acid sequence: CASRSRRRDRSYNEQFF.

This sequence joins TRBV19 and TRBJ2-7, with D tentatively TRBD1 (6 bases). The V and J ends lost 4 bases and 4 bases respectively, with 17 bases between them. Germline values: CDR1 LNHDA, CDR2 SQIVND (reference sequence). The CDR3 extends over 15 amino acids. CDR3 protein: CASSTGARSLYEQYF. CDR3 coding DNA: TGTGCCAGTAGTACAGGGGCCCGCTCCCTTTACGAGCAGTACTTC.

This clone came up once. The CDR3 nucleotides read TGTGCCAGCAGCAACAGGGGGCTGGGTCAGCCCCAGCATTTT. Encoded protein: CASSNRGLGQPQHF. This chain uses TRBV6-2 or TRBV6-3 with TRBJ1-5; 9 bases fit TRBD1. The CDR3 totals 14 residues. Germline V CDR1 and CDR2: MNHEY, SVGEGT. Trimming cost V 6 bases and J 6 bases; bases outside gene matches: 6.

This chain uses TRBV7-9 with TRBJ2-2; 8 bases align to TRBD2. CDR3 length: 16 residues. Looked up from germline, CDR1 is SEHNR and CDR2 is FQNEAQ (reference sequence). V shed 5 bases, J shed 7 bases, and the junction held 12 bases outside the gene matches. DNA for the CDR3: TGTGCCAGCAGCCCCCGCGGGACTAGGATGGTCGGGGAGCTGTTTTTT. Translation gives CASSPRGTRMVGELFF.

This clone occurred a few times. The chain uses TRBV19 and TRBJ2-1; D is uncertain. Germline lookup yields CDR1 LNHDA and CDR2 SQIVND (reference sequence). V lost 3 bases, J lost 10 bases, and 10 bases lay in between. The CDR3 sequence is 12 residues long. The CDR3 is CASSIDFKEQFF. DNA of the CDR3: TGTGCCAGTAGTATCGACTTTAAGGAGCAGTTCTTC.

The chain uses TRBV4-1 and TRBJ2-7; 8 bases agree with TRBD2. This CDR3 comprises 16 residues. V lost 2 bases and J lost 4; bases outside the gene matches: 10. Germline V lookup: CDR1 MGHRA, CDR2 YSYEKL. The DNA of the CDR3 is TGCGCCAGCAGCCAAACCTCAGCGGGAGATGCTTACGAGCAGTACTTC. Protein sequence: CASSQTSAGDAYEQYF.